This note documents a single T cell receptor beta chain sequence. This record belongs to a study of blood T cell repertoires in COVID-19. As for the study in general: Some COVID-19 samples were acute and others convalescent; all came from the United States, Italy and Spain.

Germline-derived CDR1 and CDR2 are SGHRS and YFSETQ. CDR3 length: 15 residues. The V segment lost 3 bases and the J segment 3 bases; nucleotides outside the gene matches: 8. In the source study's methods: Estimation of nucleated cell counts relied on the amplification of reference gene primers. Generated by immunoSEQ multiplex PCR, the TCRdb table keeps only in-frame clones and is missing some. The V and J calls and clone size were taken over from that table, and D and trimming were inferred from the DNA. In the table there are roughly 38,000 clones, roughly nine tenths of which are singletons. Sample: peripheral blood. The TCR was taken from a middle-aged man with active COVID-19. V usage is TRBV5-1 and J usage is TRBJ2-7; 8 bases are shared with TRBD1. CDR3 nucleotides: TGCGCCAGCAGCTGGGACGGGACAGGAGACTACGAGCAGTACTTC. Protein: CASSWDGTGDYEQYF.